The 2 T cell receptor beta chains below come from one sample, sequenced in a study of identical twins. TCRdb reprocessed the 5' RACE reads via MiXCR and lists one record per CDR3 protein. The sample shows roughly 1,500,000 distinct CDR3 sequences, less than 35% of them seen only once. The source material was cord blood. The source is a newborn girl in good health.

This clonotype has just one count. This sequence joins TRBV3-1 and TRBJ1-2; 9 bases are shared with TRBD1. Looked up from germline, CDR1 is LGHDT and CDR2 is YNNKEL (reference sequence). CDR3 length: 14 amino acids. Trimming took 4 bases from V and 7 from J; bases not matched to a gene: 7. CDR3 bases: TGTGCCAGCAGCCCCCAAGCGACAGGGGGTGGCTACACCTTC. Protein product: CASSPQATGGGYTF. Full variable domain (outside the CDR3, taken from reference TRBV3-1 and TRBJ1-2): DTAVSQTPKYLVTQMGNDKSIKCEQNLGHDTMYWYKQDSKKFLKIMFSYNNKELIINETVPNRFSPKSPDKAHLNLHINSLELGDSAVYFCASSPQATGGGYTFGSGTRLTVV.

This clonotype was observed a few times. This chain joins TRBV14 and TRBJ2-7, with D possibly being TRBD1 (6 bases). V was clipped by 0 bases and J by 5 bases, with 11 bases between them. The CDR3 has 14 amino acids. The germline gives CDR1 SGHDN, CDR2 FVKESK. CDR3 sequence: CASSQDRGRHEQYF. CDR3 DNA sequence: TGTGCCAGCAGCCAAGACAGGGGTCGCCACGAGCAGTACTTC.